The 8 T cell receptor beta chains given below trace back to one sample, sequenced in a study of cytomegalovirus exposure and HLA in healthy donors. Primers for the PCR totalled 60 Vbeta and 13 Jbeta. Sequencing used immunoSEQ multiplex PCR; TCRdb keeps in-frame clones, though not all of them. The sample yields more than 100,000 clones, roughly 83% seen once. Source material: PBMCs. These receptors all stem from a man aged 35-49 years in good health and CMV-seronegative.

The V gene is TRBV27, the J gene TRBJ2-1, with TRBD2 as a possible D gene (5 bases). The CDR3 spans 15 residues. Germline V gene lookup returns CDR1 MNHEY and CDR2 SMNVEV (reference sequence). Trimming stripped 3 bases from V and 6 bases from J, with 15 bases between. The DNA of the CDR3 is TGTGCCAGCAGTTTGGGTTCGGGGATTTTCAATGAGCAGTTCTTC. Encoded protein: CASSLGSGIFNEQFF.

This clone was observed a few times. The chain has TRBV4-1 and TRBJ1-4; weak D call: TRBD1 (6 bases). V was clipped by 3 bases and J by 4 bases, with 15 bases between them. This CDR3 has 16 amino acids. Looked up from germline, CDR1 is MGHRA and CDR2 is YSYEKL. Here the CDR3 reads CASSHSEGEGNEKLFF. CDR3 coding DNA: TGCGCCAGCAGCCATTCAGAGGGGGAGGGTAATGAAAAACTGTTTTTT.

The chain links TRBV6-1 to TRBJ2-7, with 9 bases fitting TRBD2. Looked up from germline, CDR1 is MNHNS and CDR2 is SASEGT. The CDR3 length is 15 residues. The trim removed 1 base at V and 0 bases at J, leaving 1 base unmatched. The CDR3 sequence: CASSEEAGGSYEQYF. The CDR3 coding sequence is TGTGCCAGCAGTGAAGAAGCGGGAGGCTCCTACGAGCAGTACTTC.

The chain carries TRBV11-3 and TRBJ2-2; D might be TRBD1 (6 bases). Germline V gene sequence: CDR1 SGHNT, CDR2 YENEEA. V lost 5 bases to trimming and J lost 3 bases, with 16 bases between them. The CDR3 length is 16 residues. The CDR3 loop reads CASSRGRGTDTGELFF. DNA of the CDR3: TGTGCCAGCAGCCGAGGCAGGGGTACGGACACCGGGGAGCTGTTTTTT.

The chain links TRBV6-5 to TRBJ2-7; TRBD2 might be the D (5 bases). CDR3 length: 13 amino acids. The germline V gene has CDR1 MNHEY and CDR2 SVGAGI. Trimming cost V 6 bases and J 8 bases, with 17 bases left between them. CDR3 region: CASSPIELAQQYF. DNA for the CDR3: TGTGCCAGCAGCCCCATCGAGTTAGCGCAGCAGTACTTC.

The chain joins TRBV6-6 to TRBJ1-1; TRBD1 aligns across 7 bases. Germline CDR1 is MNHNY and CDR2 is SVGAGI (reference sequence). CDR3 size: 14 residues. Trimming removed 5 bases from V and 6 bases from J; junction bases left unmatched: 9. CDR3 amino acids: CASSPRQGFAEAFF. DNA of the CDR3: TGTGCCAGCAGTCCTCGACAGGGATTCGCTGAAGCTTTCTTT.

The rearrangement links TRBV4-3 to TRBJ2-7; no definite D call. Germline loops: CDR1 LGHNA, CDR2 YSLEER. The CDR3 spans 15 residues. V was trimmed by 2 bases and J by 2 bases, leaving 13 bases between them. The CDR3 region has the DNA TGCGCCAGCAGCCAATACAACAGCTCTCCCTACGAGCAGTACTTC. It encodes CASSQYNSSPYEQYF.

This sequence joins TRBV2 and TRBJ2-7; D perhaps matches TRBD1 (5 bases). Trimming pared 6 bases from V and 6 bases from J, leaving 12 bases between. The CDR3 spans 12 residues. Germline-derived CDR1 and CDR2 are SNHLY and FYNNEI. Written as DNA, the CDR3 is TGTGCCAGCAGCCAAGACAGCGCCGAGCAGTACTTC. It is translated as CASSQDSAEQYF.